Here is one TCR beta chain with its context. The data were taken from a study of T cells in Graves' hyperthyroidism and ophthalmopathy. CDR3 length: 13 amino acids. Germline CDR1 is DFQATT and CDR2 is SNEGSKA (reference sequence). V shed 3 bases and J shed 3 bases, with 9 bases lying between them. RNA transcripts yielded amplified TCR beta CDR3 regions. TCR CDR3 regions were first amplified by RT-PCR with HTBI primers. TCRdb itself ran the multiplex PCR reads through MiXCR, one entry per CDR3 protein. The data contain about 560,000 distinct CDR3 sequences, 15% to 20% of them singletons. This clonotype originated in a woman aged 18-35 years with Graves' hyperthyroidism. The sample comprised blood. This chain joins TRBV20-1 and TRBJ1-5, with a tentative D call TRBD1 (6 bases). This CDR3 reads CSASTGNNQPQHF. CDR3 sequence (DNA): TGCAGTGCTAGTACAGGGAACAATCAGCCCCAGCATTTT.